Included here is one TCR beta chain sequence, with context. This sample is part of a study of blood T cell repertoires in COVID-19. Study context: Acute and convalescent COVID-19 specimens originated in the United States, Italy and Spain. T cells, B-cell-depleted T cells, or PBMCs supplied cDNA or gDNA.

With 4 bases removed from V and 1 base from J, the gap between germline ends came to 13 bases. The germline V gene has CDR1 LGHDT and CDR2 YNNKEL (reference sequence). This CDR3 contains 15 residues. Authors' data handling: Amplified reference gene primers provided the basis for estimating nucleated cell counts. Repertoires were generated with immunoSEQ multiplex PCR, while TCRdb's copy carries only in-frame clones and drops some. V, J and clone size are those of that table, while D and trimming were read from the DNA. Found here are approximately 100,000 clones, around 88% of them singletons; the top ten hold 15% to 20%.

The sequencing sample was made of peripheral blood. The rearrangement links TRBV3-1 (or the pseudogene TRBV3-2) to TRBJ1-1, with no clear D. The receptor was derived from a human donor with acute or convalescent COVID-19. The donor label of this sample is uncertain. CDR3 sequence (DNA): TGTGCCAGCAGCCCCGGTCGGGGTACGAACACTGAAGCTTTCTTT. Its translation is CASSPGRGTNTEAFF.